The 12 T cell receptor beta chains reported below all come from one sample, sequenced in a study of blood T cells in healthy people across ages (dated by TCRdb to 2015 to 2017). Libraries were constructed by 5' RACE. A second PCR of about 6 to 12 cycles was performed with a sample-barcoded 5' primer and a J-beta primer mix. TCRdb reworked the public reads: Q25 trimming with fastp, MiXCR clone assembly, productive beta chains retained. Each CDR3 protein gets just one entry, which takes the most common genes and DNA from the rows behind it. The sample table shows 1.5 million to 2 million distinct CDR3 sequences, and 30% to 40% are seen once. The leading ten clones occupy more than 20% of the sample. Sequenced: blood. Every receptor here comes from a human donor in good health.

This rearrangement joins TRBV3-1 to TRBJ1-2; no clear D. Looked up from germline, CDR1 is LGHDT and CDR2 is YNNKEL (reference sequence). V lost 4 bases, J lost 3 bases, and 15 bases lay in between. The CDR3 contains 15 residues. DNA for the CDR3: TGTGCCAGCAGCCTTTGGTTATTAAGGGACTATGGCTACACCTTC. Residues: CASSLWLLRDYGYTF.

V usage is TRBV20-1 and J usage is TRBJ1-5; the D is unclear. This CDR3 contains 14 residues. Trimming removed 0 bases at V and 0 bases at J, with 6 bases between. CDR1 and CDR2 (germline): DFQATT, SNEGSKA (reference sequence). The CDR3 nucleotides are TGCAGTGCTAGAGAGTTCCATAGCAATCAGCCCCAGCATTTT. Translating it yields CSAREFHSNQPQHF.

This clonotype came up a few times. V gene TRBV28 combines with J gene TRBJ2-7, with D perhaps TRBD1 (6 bases). Germline assignment: CDR1 MDHEN and CDR2 SYDVKM. Trimming took 6 bases from V and 7 from J, leaving 19 bases between them. The CDR3 extends over 14 amino acids. CDR3 in DNA: TGTGCCAGCAGAAGGACAGTCAACCGCGGTGAGCAGTACTTC. It specifies CASRRTVNRGEQYF.

The rearrangement links TRBV7-8 to TRBJ2-1; the match to TRBD2 covers 11 bases. The CDR3 sequence is 20 residues long. Germline values: CDR1 SGHVS, CDR2 FQNEAQ. V gave up 3 bases and J gave up 3 bases; unmatched junction bases: 16. The CDR3 protein is CASSLFFSGGAKGIYNEQFF. The CDR3 coding sequence is TGTGCCAGCAGCTTGTTTTTTAGCGGGGGGGCCAAAGGGATCTACAATGAGCAGTTCTTC.

This sequence joins TRBV20-1 and TRBJ1-5; D perhaps matches TRBD1 (6 bases). V was clipped by 4 bases and J by 8 bases, with 18 bases between them. Germline CDR1 and CDR2: DFQATT and SNEGSKA (reference sequence). This CDR3 is 14 amino acids long. The CDR3 bases are TGCAGTGCTATGAGGGAGGGGGGGCCGGAGCCCCAGCATTTT. Encoded protein: CSAMREGGPEPQHF.

This clonotype has a handful of counts. The chain combines TRBV20-1 with TRBJ2-5; D perhaps matches TRBD2 (5 bases). Trimming left V 6 bases short and J 5 bases short, with 13 bases between. The CDR3 covers 12 residues. Per germline, CDR1 DFQATT and CDR2 SNEGSKA (reference sequence). The DNA for the CDR3 is TGCAGTGCCAGCGACTACCTGGAGACCCAGTACTTC. Its translation is CSASDYLETQYF.

This clonotype was detected only once. J is TRBJ2-7 and V is TRBV28; D is undetermined. V shed 4 bases and J shed 3 bases, with 7 bases lying between them. The CDR3 has 12 residues. CDR1 and CDR2 (germline): MDHEN, SYDVKM. Written as DNA, the CDR3 is TGTGCCAGCAGTTGGGAACGCTACGAGCAGTACTTC. Encoded protein: CASSWERYEQYF.

The chain couples TRBV5-8 to TRBJ2-6; TRBD2 is a possible D gene (6 bases). V lost 3 bases to trimming and J lost 4 bases, with 14 bases between them. The germline V gene has CDR1 SGHTS and CDR2 YDEGEE. This CDR3 region has 16 residues. The CDR3 loop reads CASSWRGGSGANVLTF. The CDR3 coding sequence is TGTGCCAGCAGCTGGAGGGGTGGATCAGGGGCCAACGTCCTGACTTTC.

The table lists this clonotype with a few counts. This sequence joins TRBV7-9 and TRBJ2-7; 8 nucleotides match TRBD1. Germline V gene sequence: CDR1 SEHNR, CDR2 FQNEAQ (reference sequence). The CDR3 extends over 15 amino acids. Unmatched junction bases numbered 10, after V lost 5 bases and J lost 4 bases. CDR3 coding DNA: TGTGCCAGCAGCGAAGGTATCACAGGGGGTTACGAGCAGTACTTC. This gives the protein CASSEGITGGYEQYF.

The chain has TRBV25-1 and TRBJ1-2; D not certain. The V gene lost 3 bases and the J gene lost 7 bases, with 9 bases spanning the gap. This CDR3 spans 12 amino acids. The germline V gene encodes CDR1 MGHDK and CDR2 SYGVNS. Here the CDR3 DNA reads TGTGCCAGCAGTGATTTGTCTTTTGGCTACACCTTC. Protein product: CASSDLSFGYTF.

This clonotype was seen a few times. The J gene is TRBJ2-4, the V gene TRBV20-1, with D unclear. Per germline, CDR1 DFQATT and CDR2 SNEGSKA (reference sequence). V was pared by 3 bases and J by 8 bases, with 20 bases between. The CDR3 has 15 residues. The CDR3 here is CSARPQQPPGDIQYF. For the CDR3, the DNA is TGCAGTGCTAGGCCCCAACAGCCACCAGGAGACATTCAGTACTTC.

The chain links TRBV6-2 or TRBV6-3 to TRBJ1-6; D unclear. The V gene lost 2 bases and the J gene lost 7 bases, with 9 bases spanning the gap. Germline V lookup: CDR1 MNHEY, CDR2 SVGEGT. This CDR3 has 14 residues. CDR3 DNA: TGTGCCAGCAGTTACAGGCCAGAGAATTCACCCCTCCACTTT. It is translated as CASSYRPENSPLHF.